This T cell receptor beta chain is from a study of shared clonotypes between healthy human individuals. This clone was picked up a small number of times. The V end lost 9 bases, the J end lost 4 bases, and 18 bases lay between the germline ends. Germline CDR1 SEHNR, CDR2 FQNEAQ (reference sequence). CDR3 length: 14 residues. In the naive CD8 group, cells lacked CD45RO and were positively selected for CCR7, so terminally differentiated effector memory CD45RA+ cells were left out. The assay was immunoSEQ multiplex PCR, and TCRdb's table has in-frame clones only and misses some. The data hold around 1.9 million clones, with around 93% observed a single time.

This rearrangement joins TRBV7-9 to TRBJ1-2; possible D gene TRBD1, 5 bases. This receptor was identified in a man between 18 and 35 years old in good health. Some clones in this sample may be carry-over from other donors' samples. The sample consisted of naive CD8+ T cells from PBMCs. The CDR3 protein is CASLEPTGTYGYTF. CDR3 in DNA: TGTGCCAGTTTAGAGCCAACCGGGACCTATGGCTACACCTTC.